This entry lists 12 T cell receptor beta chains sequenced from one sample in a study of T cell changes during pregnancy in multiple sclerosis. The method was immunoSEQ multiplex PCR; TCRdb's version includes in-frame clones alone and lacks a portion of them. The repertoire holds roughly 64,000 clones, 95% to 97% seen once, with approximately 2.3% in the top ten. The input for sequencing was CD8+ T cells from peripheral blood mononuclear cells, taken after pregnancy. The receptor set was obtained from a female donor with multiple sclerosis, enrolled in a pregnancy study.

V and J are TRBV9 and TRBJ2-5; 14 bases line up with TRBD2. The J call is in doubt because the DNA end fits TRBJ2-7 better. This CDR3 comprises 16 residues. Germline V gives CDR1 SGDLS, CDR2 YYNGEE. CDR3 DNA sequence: TGTGCCAGCAGCGTCGGGACTAGCGGGAGCTGGTACGAGCAGTACTTC. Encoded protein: CASSVGTSGSWYEQYF.

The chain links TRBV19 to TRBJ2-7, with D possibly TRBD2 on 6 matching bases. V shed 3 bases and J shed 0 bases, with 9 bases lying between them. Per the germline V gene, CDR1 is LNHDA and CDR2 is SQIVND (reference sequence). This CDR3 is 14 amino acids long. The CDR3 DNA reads TGTGCCAGTAGTATGGGGACTCTCTCCTACGAGCAGTACTTC. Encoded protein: CASSMGTLSYEQYF.

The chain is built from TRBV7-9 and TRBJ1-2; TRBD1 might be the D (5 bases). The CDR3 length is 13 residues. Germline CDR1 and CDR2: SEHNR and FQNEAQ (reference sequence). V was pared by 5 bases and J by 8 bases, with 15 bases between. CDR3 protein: CASSDGGKDGYTF. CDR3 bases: TGTGCCAGCAGCGATGGGGGGAAAGACGGCTACACCTTC.

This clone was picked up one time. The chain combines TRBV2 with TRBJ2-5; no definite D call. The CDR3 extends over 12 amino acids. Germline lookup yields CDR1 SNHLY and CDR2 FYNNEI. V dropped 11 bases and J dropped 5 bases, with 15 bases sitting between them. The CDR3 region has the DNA TGTGCCGGGTTGGAGCTATTGGAGACCCAGTACTTC. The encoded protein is CAGLELLETQYF.

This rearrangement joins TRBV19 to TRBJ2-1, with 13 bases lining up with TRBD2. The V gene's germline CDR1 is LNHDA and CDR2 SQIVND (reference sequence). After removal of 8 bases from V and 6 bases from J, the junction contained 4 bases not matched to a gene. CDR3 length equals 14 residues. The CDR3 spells CASSGLAGVNEQFF. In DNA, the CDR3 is TGTGCCAGTTCCGGACTAGCGGGAGTCAATGAGCAGTTCTTC.

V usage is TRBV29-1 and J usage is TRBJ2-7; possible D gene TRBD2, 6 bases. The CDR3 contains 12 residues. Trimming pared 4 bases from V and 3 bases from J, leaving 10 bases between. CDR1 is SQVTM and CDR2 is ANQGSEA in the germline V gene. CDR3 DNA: TGCAGCGTTGGGGGACTCGACTACGAGCAGTACTTC. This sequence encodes CSVGGLDYEQYF.

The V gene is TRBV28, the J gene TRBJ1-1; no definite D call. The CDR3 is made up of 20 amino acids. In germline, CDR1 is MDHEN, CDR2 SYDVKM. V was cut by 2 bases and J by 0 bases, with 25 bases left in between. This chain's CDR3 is CASSLRGFLRYNTMNTEAFF. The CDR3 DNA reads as TGTGCCAGCAGTTTAAGAGGGTTTCTCCGCTACAATACTATGAACACTGAAGCTTTCTTT.

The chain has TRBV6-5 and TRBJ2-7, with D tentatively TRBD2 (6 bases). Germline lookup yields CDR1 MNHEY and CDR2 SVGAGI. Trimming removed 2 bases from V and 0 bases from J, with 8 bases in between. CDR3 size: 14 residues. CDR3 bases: TGTGCCAGCAGTTACGACGGGAGCTCCTACGAGCAGTACTTC. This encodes CASSYDGSSYEQYF.

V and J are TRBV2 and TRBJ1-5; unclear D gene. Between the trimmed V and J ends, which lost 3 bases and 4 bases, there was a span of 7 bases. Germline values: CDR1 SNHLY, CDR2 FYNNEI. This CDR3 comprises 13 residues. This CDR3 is CASSEAVNQPQHF. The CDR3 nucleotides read TGTGCCAGCAGTGAGGCCGTAAATCAGCCCCAGCATTTT.

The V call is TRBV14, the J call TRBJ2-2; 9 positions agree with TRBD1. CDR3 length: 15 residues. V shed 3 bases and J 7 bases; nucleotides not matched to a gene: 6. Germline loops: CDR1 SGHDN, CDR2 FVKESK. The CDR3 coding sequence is TGTGCCAGCAGCCAGTGGACAGGGGACCTCGGGGAGCTGTTTTTT. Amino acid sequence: CASSQWTGDLGELFF.

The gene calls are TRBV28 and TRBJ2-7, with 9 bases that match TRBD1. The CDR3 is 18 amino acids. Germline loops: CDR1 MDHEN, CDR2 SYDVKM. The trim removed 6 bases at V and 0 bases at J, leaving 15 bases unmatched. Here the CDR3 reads CASSSPTPGQGHSYEQYF. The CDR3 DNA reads TGTGCCAGCAGCTCACCGACCCCTGGACAGGGGCACTCCTACGAGCAGTACTTC.

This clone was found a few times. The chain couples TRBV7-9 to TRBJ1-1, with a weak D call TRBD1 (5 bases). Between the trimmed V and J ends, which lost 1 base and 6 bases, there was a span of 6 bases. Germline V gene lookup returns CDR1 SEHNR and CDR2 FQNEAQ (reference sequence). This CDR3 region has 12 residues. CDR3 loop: CASSLGQPEAFF. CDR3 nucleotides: TGTGCCAGCAGCTTAGGACAGCCTGAAGCTTTCTTT. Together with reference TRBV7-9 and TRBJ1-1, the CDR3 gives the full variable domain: DTGVSQNPRHKITKRGQNVTFRCDPISEHNRLYWYRQTLGQGPEFLTYFQNEAQLEKSRLLSDRFSAERPKGSFSTLEIQRTEQGDSAMYLCASSLGQPEAFFGQGTRLTVV.